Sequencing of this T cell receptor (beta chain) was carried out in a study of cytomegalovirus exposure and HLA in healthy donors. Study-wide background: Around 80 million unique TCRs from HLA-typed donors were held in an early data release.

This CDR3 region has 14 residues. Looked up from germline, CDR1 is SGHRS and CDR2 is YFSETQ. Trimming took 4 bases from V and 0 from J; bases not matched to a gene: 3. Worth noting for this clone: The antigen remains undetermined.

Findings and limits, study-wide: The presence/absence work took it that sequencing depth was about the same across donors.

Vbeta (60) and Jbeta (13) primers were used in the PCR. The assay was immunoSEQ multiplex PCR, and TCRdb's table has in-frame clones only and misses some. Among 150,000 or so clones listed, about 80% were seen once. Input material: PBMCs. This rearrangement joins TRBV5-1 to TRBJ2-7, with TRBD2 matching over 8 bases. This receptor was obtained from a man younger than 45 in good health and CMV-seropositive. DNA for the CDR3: TGCGCCAGCAGCAAGACTAGCGTCTCCTACGAGCAGTACTTC. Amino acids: CASSKTSVSYEQYF.